One and the same sample provided the 8 T cell receptor beta chains below, sequenced in a study of T cells in Graves' hyperthyroidism and ophthalmopathy. There were TCR beta CDR3 regions amplified from RNA transcripts. HTBI primers were employed in a first-round RT-PCR of the TCR CDR3. TCRdb recomputed calls from the multiplex PCR reads with MiXCR, one row per CDR3 protein. The sample includes 330,000 or so distinct CDR3 sequences, 15% to 20% of them seen just once. Specimen: blood. These receptors were collected from a man between 50 and 59 years old with Graves' ophthalmopathy.

Only a few counts were recorded for this clonotype. The chain is built from TRBV27 and TRBJ2-2; D ambiguous. This CDR3 comprises 14 residues. Germline CDR1 MNHEY, CDR2 SMNVEV (reference sequence). Deletions cut 2 bases from V and 2 bases from J, with 6 bases between. This CDR3 reads CASSLRRNTGELFF. For the CDR3, the DNA is TGTGCCAGCAGTTTAAGACGTAACACCGGGGAGCTGTTTTTT.

This clonotype was detected only a few times. The V and J genes are TRBV20-1 and TRBJ2-1; D not resolved. Trimming left V 8 bases short and J 3 bases short, with 14 bases between. This CDR3 region has 13 residues. Germline V gene sequence: CDR1 DFQATT, CDR2 SNEGSKA (reference sequence). CDR3 protein: CSPVQAVYNEQFF. The CDR3 coding sequence is TGCAGTCCAGTCCAAGCAGTCTACAATGAGCAGTTCTTC.

The V gene is TRBV6-1, the J gene TRBJ1-5; D call uncertain. The V and J ends lost 8 bases and 5 bases respectively, with 10 bases between them. The CDR3 runs 12 residues. CDR1 is MNHNS and CDR2 is SASEGT in the germline V gene. CDR3 residues: CASGPLDQPQHF. Written as DNA, the CDR3 is TGTGCCAGCGGTCCCCTAGATCAGCCCCAGCATTTT.

This clonotype was detected many times. V usage is TRBV2 and J usage is TRBJ2-3; D could derive from TRBD1 or TRBD2 (5 bases each). This CDR3 has 14 amino acids. Germline assignment: CDR1 SNHLY and CDR2 FYNNEI. V dropped 4 bases and J dropped 4 bases, with 12 bases sitting between them. The CDR3 DNA reads TGTGCCAGCAGTGTACCGGGACCCTCAGATACGCAGTATTTT. Translated, it gives CASSVPGPSDTQYF.

The CDR3 nucleotides read TGCAGTGCTAGAGACACTAGCGGGAGTCAGACCGGGGAGCTGTTTTTT. Amino acid sequence: CSARDTSGSQTGELFF. The chain couples TRBV20-1 to TRBJ2-2; 11 positions agree with TRBD2. The V gene's germline CDR1 is DFQATT and CDR2 SNEGSKA (reference sequence). V shed 0 bases and J 5 bases; nucleotides not matched to a gene: 5. This CDR3 comprises 16 residues.

This clonotype turned up a few times. The rearrangement links TRBV24-1 to TRBJ1-5; D is unclear. Per the germline V gene, CDR1 is KGHDR and CDR2 is SFDVKD. This CDR3 has 13 residues. V was pared by 3 bases and J by 5 bases, with 7 bases between. Written as DNA, the CDR3 is TGTGCCACCAGTGATATCCCCGATCAGCCCCAGCATTTT. This codes for CATSDIPDQPQHF.

This clonotype was picked up many times. The chain couples TRBV6-1 to TRBJ1-5; 9 nucleotides agree with TRBD1. This CDR3 contains 15 residues. After removal of 6 bases from V and 6 bases from J, the junction contained 9 bases not matched to a gene. Germline V gene lookup returns CDR1 MNHNS and CDR2 SASEGT. The CDR3 DNA follows: TGTGCCAGCAGAGCGGGGGGACAGGGATCTCAGCCCCAGCATTTT. Its translation is CASRAGGQGSQPQHF.

This clonotype occurred many times. The chain combines TRBV20-1 with TRBJ2-5; D may be TRBD2 (6 bases). V lost 6 bases and J 4 bases, leaving 24 bases between the germline ends. The CDR3 is 16 residues long. Germline CDR1 and CDR2: DFQATT and SNEGSKA (reference sequence). DNA for the CDR3: TGCAGTGCCCCTCTCGCCTCTAGTGGGAGGTCAGAGACCCAGTACTTC. It specifies CSAPLASSGRSETQYF.